This T cell receptor beta chain emerged from a study of T-cell reconstitution after alpha-beta-depleted transplantation in children. The authors prepared the TCRbeta library with unique molecular identifiers. Each CDR3 protein gets one entry after TCRdb re-called the PCR reads with MiXCR. The sample has approximately 300,000 distinct CDR3 sequences, about 9.9% seen once. The germline CDR1 and CDR2 sequences are LNHDA and SQIVND (reference sequence). Trimming left V 3 bases short and J 5 bases short, with 16 bases between. The length of the CDR3 is 15 residues. This clonotype was recorded at least ten times.

This TCR came from a male patient between 2 and 15 years old who had a stem cell transplant for chronic granulomatous disease, so the T cells may come from the graft donor. The J gene is TRBJ2-5, the V gene TRBV19, with D perhaps TRBD1 (5 bases). Sequences were derived from peripheral blood, sampled 180 days after TCRalphabeta/CD19-depleted stem cell transplant. The CDR3: CASSIRRGRAETQYF. The DNA of the CDR3 is TGTGCCAGTAGTATTCGACGTGGCAGGGCGGAGACCCAGTACTTC.